This T cell receptor (beta chain) stems from a study of CD8 T cells in ankylosing spondylitis. Concerning this clonotype itself: What it recognizes is unknown.

Study-wide findings and caveats: Typical of ankylosing spondylitis blood, it appeared, was a TCR beta motif of under 10 highly homologous variants.

TCRdb fed the 5' RACE reads into MiXCR, producing one record per CDR3 protein. The sample has roughly 150,000 distinct CDR3 sequences; 25% to 35% are singletons. Germline V gene sequence: CDR1 SGHTA, CDR2 FQGNSA. The CDR3 spans 14 residues. V was clipped by 0 bases and J by 1 base, with 6 bases between them. This sequence joins TRBV7-2 and TRBJ1-1; D is ambiguous. The sample comprised synovial fluid, either unsorted or a sorted T cell fraction (not recorded which). The clonotype comes from a male donor with ankylosing spondylitis. This chain's CDR3 is CASSLAQSNTEAFF. As DNA, the CDR3 is TGTGCCAGCAGCTTAGCACAGTCGAACACTGAAGCTTTCTTT.